One sample yielded the 21 T cell receptor beta chains listed below, sequenced in a study of T cell changes during pregnancy in multiple sclerosis. The repertoire was sequenced with immunoSEQ multiplex PCR; TCRdb's copy has only in-frame clones and lacks some. This sample has roughly 40,000 clones, with roughly 92% found just once. The material sequenced was peripheral blood, taken before pregnancy. These receptor sequences come from a female donor with multiple sclerosis, enrolled in a pregnancy study.

The genes are TRBV5-6 and TRBJ2-3, with TRBD2 identical over 8 bases. The trim removed 2 bases at V and 1 base at J, leaving 6 bases unmatched. CDR1 is SGHDT and CDR2 is YYEEEE in the germline V gene. This CDR3 contains 16 residues. CDR3 loop: CASSLYTGGGTDTQYF. CDR3 coding DNA: TGTGCCAGCAGCTTATATACGGGGGGGGGCACAGATACGCAGTATTTT.

The gene calls are TRBV9 and TRBJ2-7; 8 positions match TRBD1. Per germline, CDR1 SGDLS and CDR2 YYNGEE. V shed 0 bases, J shed 2 bases, and the junction held 4 bases outside the gene matches. The CDR3 spans 15 residues. The CDR3 nucleotides read TGTGCCAGCAGCGTAGGACAGGGGATGGCCTACGAGCAGTACTTC. Translated, it gives CASSVGQGMAYEQYF.

The J gene is TRBJ2-1, the V gene TRBV10-2, with 9 nucleotides matching TRBD2. The J segment lost 4 bases and the V segment lost 3 bases, leaving 4 bases of the junction unmatched. The germline CDR1 and CDR2 sequences are WSHSY and SAAADI. This CDR3 region has 15 residues. The CDR3 nucleotides read TGCGCCAGCAGTGATGAGCTAGCGGGGTACAATGAGCAGTTCTTC. Translation gives CASSDELAGYNEQFF.

The J gene is TRBJ2-1, the V gene TRBV7-2; 11 positions match TRBD2. J lost 0 bases, V lost 4 bases, and 11 bases had no gene match. The CDR3 totals 19 residues. In germline, CDR1 is SGHTA, CDR2 FQGNSA. CDR3 sequence (DNA): TGTGCCAGCAGCTCCTTGGCTAGCGGGAGGCCCGACTCCTACAATGAGCAGTTCTTC. Translation: CASSSLASGRPDSYNEQFF.

The chain links TRBV27 to TRBJ1-5; possible D gene TRBD1, 5 bases. Germline V lookup: CDR1 MNHEY, CDR2 SMNVEV (reference sequence). V lost 4 bases, J lost 2 bases, and 15 bases lay in between. CDR3 length: 16 residues. The CDR3 nucleotides are TGTGCCAGCAGTTCGGACGGATTCAGGGGCAATCAGCCCCAGCATTTT. It yields the protein CASSSDGFRGNQPQHF.

The chain joins TRBV11-2 to TRBJ1-2, with 8 bases matching TRBD1. Germline V gene data show CDR1 as SGHAT and CDR2 as FQNNGV. J was trimmed by 5 bases and V by 5 bases; bases with no gene match: 4. This CDR3 is 13 amino acids long. Written as DNA, the CDR3 is TGTGCCAGCAGCACGGACAGGGCGTATGGCTACACCTTC. Its translation: CASSTDRAYGYTF.

The chain carries TRBV7-9 and TRBJ2-3, with TRBD2 identical over 10 bases. The CDR3 spans 16 residues. Per the germline V gene, CDR1 is SEHNR and CDR2 is FQNEAQ (reference sequence). J was trimmed by 6 bases and V by 5 bases; bases with no gene match: 11. CDR3 residues: CASSLRLAGRMDTQYF. CDR3 sequence (DNA): TGTGCCAGCAGCCTTAGACTAGCGGGCCGAATGGATACGCAGTATTTT. Full variable domain (outside the CDR3, taken from reference TRBV7-9 and TRBJ2-3): DTGVSQNPRHKITKRGQNVTFRCDPISEHNRLYWYRQTLGQGPEFLTYFQNEAQLEKSRLLSDRFSAERPKGSFSTLEIQRTEQGDSAMYLCASSLRLAGRMDTQYFGPGTRLTVL.

In this sample, this clone turned up once. The rearrangement links TRBV5-1 to TRBJ1-3, with a tentative D call TRBD1 (6 bases). Germline V CDR1 and CDR2: SGHRS, YFSETQ. Trimming removed 1 base at V and 5 bases at J, with 10 bases between. The length of the CDR3 is 14 residues. DNA for the CDR3: TGCGCCAGCAGCTTGACAGGGCCCAGAAACACCATATATTTT. This encodes CASSLTGPRNTIYF.

The chain carries TRBV28 and TRBJ2-7; possible D gene TRBD1, 7 bases. CDR3 length equals 12 residues. Germline V CDR1 and CDR2: MDHEN, SYDVKM. Trimming shortened V by 11 bases and J by 2 bases, and 13 bases separated the two germline ends. CDR3 region: CAAGTATYEQYF. In DNA, the CDR3 is TGTGCCGCGGGGACAGCAACCTACGAGCAGTACTTC.

This rearrangement joins TRBV7-6 to TRBJ2-1; TRBD2 aligns across 8 bases. In germline, CDR1 is SGHVS, CDR2 FNYEAQ. The CDR3 has 14 residues. With 4 bases clipped from V and 8 bases from J, the junction kept 7 bases outside the gene matches. CDR3 in amino acids: CASSWTSIYHEQFF. In DNA, the CDR3 is TGTGCCAGCAGCTGGACTAGCATCTATCATGAGCAGTTCTTC. The variable domain in full, completed from reference TRBV7-6 and TRBJ2-1, reads GAGVSQSPRYKVTKRGQDVALRCDPISGHVSLYWYRQALGQGPEFLTYFNYEAQQDKSGLPNDRFSAERPEGSISTLTIQRTEQRDSAMYRCASSWTSIYHEQFFGPGTRLTVL.

The CDR3 nucleotides are TGTGCCAGCAGCTTTTTAGGACAGAACACTGAAGCTTTCTTT. Translating it yields CASSFLGQNTEAFF. The chain couples TRBV7-2 to TRBJ1-1, with D perhaps matching TRBD1 (5 bases). This CDR3 contains 14 residues. Trimming pared 3 bases from V and 1 base from J, leaving 9 bases between. CDR1 SGHTA and CDR2 FQGNSA come from the germline V gene.

The genes are TRBV28 and TRBJ1-5; TRBD1 matches at 9 bases. Per the germline V gene, CDR1 is MDHEN and CDR2 is SYDVKM. The CDR3 runs to 13 residues. V gave up 6 bases and J gave up 9 bases; unmatched junction bases: 6. The CDR3 DNA reads as TGTGCCAGCAGACTACAGGGGGCAGGGCCCCAGCATTTT. As protein: CASRLQGAGPQHF.

The chain employs TRBV5-1 and TRBJ2-7; 11 bases are a match to TRBD1. The germline V gene encodes CDR1 SGHRS and CDR2 YFSETQ. J was trimmed by 4 bases and V by 4 bases; bases with no gene match: 4. This CDR3 has 14 residues. This CDR3 reads CASSLGTGGYEQYF. The CDR3 bases are TGCGCCAGCAGCCTTGGGACAGGGGGGTACGAGCAGTACTTC.

The chain has TRBV11-3 and TRBJ2-1, with D possibly matching TRBD2 (5 bases). The ends were cut back, 8 bases at V and 5 bases at J, with 16 bases in the middle. The CDR3 length is 14 residues. CDR1 and CDR2 (germline): SGHNT, YENEEA. CDR3 nucleotide sequence: TGTGCCAGCTCCCGGGGATTTGAAGACAATGAGCAGTTCTTC. Residues: CASSRGFEDNEQFF.

V gene TRBV7-9 combines with J gene TRBJ2-3; D perhaps matches TRBD1 (5 bases). CDR1 is SEHNR, CDR2 FQNEAQ, per germline (reference sequence). CDR3 length: 14 residues. V dropped 1 base and J dropped 2 bases, with 7 bases sitting between them. The CDR3 protein is CASSLEGNTDTQYF. The CDR3 nucleotides are TGTGCCAGCAGCTTAGAGGGGAACACAGATACGCAGTATTTT. Filled out from reference TRBV7-9 and TRBJ2-3, the complete variable domain reads DTGVSQNPRHKITKRGQNVTFRCDPISEHNRLYWYRQTLGQGPEFLTYFQNEAQLEKSRLLSDRFSAERPKGSFSTLEIQRTEQGDSAMYLCASSLEGNTDTQYFGPGTRLTVL.

The genes are TRBV2 and TRBJ1-5; no clear D gene. V was pared by 2 bases and J by 11 bases, with 13 bases between. The length of the CDR3 is 13 residues. Germline V lookup: CDR1 SNHLY, CDR2 FYNNEI. The CDR3 reads CASSESVVVAQHF. CDR3 nucleotides: TGTGCCAGCAGTGAATCGGTTGTCGTGGCCCAGCATTTT.

The chain employs TRBV5-6 and TRBJ1-1, with D perhaps matching TRBD1 (5 bases). V lost 4 bases and J 5 bases, leaving 15 bases between the germline ends. The CDR3 is 14 amino acids. Per the germline V gene, CDR1 is SGHDT and CDR2 is YYEEEE. The CDR3 DNA reads TGTGCCAGCAGCCGGGGGTCCGTGAGTACTGAAGCTTTCTTT. Translation gives CASSRGSVSTEAFF.

The CDR3 DNA reads TGCAGCGTCTGGGCCAGCACAGATACGCAGTATTTT. Translation: CSVWASTDTQYF. The V and J genes are TRBV29-1 and TRBJ2-3; D ambiguous. The CDR3 runs 12 residues. Trimming took 6 bases from V and 0 from J, leaving 7 bases between them. The V gene's germline CDR1 is SQVTM and CDR2 ANQGSEA.

The chain carries TRBV27 and TRBJ2-7; 14 positions match TRBD2. V dropped 5 bases and J dropped 6; count of bases not matched to a gene: 9. CDR1 and CDR2 from the germline V gene are MNHEY and SMNVEV (reference sequence). The CDR3 sequence is 16 residues long. CDR3 nucleotide sequence: TGTGCCAGCAGTAAACTGACTAGCGGGAGGGCCAGCGAGCAGTACTTC. It specifies CASSKLTSGRASEQYF.

This chain connects TRBV5-1 to TRBJ1-3, with D possibly being TRBD1 (5 bases). Germline V gene data show CDR1 as SGHRS and CDR2 as YFSETQ. The CDR3 contains 15 residues. V shed 4 bases and J shed 0 bases, with 11 bases lying between them. CDR3: CASSRDSNSGNTIYF. Here the CDR3 DNA reads TGCGCCAGCAGCCGGGACTCCAACTCTGGAAACACCATATATTTT.

The rearrangement joins TRBV23-1 to TRBJ2-2; D is ambiguous. TRBV23-1 is reported as an ORF; its role is uncertain. V was pared by 3 bases and J by 1 base, with 12 bases between. The length of the CDR3 is 16 residues. In nucleotides, the CDR3 is TGCGCCAGCAGTCAGTTAGACACCGAGAACACCGGGGAGCTGTTTTTT. This gives the protein CASSQLDTENTGELFF.